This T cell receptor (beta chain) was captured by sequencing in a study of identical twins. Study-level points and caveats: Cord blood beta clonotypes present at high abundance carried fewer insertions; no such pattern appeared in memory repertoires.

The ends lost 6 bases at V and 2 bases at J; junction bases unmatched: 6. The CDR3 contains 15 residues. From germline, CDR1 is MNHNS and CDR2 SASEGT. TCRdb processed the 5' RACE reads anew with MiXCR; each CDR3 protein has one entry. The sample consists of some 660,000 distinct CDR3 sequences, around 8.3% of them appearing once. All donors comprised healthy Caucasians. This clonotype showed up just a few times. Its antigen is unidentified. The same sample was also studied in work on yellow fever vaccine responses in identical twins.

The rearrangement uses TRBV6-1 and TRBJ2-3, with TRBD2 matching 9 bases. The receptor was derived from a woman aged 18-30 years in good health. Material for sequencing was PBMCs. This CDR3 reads CASRVAGALTDTQYF. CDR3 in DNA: TGTGCCAGCAGAGTAGCGGGGGCCCTCACAGATACGCAGTATTTT.